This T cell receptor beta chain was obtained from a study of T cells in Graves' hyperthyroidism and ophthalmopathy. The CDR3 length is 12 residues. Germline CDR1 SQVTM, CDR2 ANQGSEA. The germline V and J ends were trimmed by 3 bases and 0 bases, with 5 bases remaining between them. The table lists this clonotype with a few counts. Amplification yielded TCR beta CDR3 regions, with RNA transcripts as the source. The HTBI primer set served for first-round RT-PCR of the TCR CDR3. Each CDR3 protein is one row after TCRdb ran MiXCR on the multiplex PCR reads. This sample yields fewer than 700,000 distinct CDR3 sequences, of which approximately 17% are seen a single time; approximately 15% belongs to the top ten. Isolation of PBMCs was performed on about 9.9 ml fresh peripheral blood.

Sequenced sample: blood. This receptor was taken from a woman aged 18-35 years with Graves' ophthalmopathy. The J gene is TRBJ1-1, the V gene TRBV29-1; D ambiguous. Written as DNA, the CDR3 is TGCAGCGTTGAGTCCATGAACACTGAAGCTTTCTTT. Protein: CSVESMNTEAFF.